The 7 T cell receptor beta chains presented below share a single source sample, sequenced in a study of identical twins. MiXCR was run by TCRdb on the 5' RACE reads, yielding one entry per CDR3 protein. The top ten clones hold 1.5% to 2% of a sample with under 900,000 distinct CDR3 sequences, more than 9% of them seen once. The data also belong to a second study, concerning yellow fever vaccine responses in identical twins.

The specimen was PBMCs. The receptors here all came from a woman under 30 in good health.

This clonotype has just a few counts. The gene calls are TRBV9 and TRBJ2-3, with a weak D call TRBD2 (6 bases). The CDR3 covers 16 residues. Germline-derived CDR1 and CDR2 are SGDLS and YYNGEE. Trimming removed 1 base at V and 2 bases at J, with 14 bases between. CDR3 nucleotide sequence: TGTGCCAGCAGCGTATTCGGGGGAAGTTCCACAGATACGCAGTATTTT. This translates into CASSVFGGSSTDTQYF.

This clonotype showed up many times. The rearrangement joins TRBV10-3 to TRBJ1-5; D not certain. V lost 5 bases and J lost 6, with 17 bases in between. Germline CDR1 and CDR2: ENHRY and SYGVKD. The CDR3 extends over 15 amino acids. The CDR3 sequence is CAISNGPFSGQPQHF. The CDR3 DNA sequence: TGTGCCATCAGTAATGGACCTTTCTCGGGTCAGCCCCAGCATTTT.

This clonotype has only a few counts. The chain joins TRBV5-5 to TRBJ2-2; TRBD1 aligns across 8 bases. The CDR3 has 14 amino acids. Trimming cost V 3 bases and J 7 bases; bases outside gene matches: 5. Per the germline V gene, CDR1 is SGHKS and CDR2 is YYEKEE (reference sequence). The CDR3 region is CASSSDRAIGELFF. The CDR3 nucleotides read TGTGCCAGCAGCTCGGACAGGGCGATCGGGGAGCTGTTTTTT. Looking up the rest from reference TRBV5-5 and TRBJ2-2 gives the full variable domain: DAGVTQSPTHLIKTRGQQVTLRCSPISGHKSVSWYQQVLGQGPQFIFQYYEKEERGRGNFPDRFSARQFPNYSSELNVNALLLGDSALYLCASSSDRAIGELFFGEGSRLTVL.

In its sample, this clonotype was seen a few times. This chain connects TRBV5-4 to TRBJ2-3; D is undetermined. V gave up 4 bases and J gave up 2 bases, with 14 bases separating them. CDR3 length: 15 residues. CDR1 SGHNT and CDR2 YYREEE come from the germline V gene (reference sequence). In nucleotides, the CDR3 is TGTGCCAGCAGCCCCACCAACCTATACACAGATACGCAGTATTTT. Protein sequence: CASSPTNLYTDTQYF.

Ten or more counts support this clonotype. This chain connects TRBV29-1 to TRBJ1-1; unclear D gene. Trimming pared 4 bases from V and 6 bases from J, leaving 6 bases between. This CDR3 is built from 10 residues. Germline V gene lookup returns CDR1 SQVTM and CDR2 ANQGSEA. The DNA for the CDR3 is TGCAGCGTTGCAGGCGCTGAAGCTTTCTTT. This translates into CSVAGAEAFF.

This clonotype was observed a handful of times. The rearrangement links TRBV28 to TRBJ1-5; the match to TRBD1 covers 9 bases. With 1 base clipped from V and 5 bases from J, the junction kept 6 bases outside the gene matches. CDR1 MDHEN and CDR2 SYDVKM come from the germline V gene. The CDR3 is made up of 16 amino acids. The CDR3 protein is CASSLYGTGPYQPQHF. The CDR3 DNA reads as TGTGCCAGCAGTTTATATGGGACAGGGCCCTATCAGCCCCAGCATTTT.

Here the CDR3 DNA reads TGTGCCAGCAGCCCTTGGACCCCCTGGGAAGAGACCCAGTACTTC. Its protein product is CASSPWTPWEETQYF. The gene calls are TRBV27 and TRBJ2-5; D is uncertain. This CDR3 contains 15 residues. Trimming removed 6 bases from V and 3 bases from J, with 17 bases in between. Germline lookup yields CDR1 MNHEY and CDR2 SMNVEV (reference sequence).